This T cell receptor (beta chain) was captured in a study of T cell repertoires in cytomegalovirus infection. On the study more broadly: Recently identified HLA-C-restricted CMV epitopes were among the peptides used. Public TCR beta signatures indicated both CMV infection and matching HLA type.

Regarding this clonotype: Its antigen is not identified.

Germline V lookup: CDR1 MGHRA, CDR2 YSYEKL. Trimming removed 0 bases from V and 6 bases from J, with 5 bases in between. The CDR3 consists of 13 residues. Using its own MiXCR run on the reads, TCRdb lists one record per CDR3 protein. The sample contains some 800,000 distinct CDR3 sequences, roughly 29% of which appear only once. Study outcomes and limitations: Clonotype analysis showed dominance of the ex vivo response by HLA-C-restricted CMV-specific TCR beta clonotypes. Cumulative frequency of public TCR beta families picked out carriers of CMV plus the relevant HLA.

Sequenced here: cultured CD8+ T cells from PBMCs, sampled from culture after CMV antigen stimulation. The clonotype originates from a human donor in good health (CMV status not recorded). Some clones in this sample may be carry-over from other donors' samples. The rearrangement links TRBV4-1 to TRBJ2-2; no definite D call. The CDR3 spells CASSQDGPGELFF. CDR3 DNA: TGCGCCAGCAGCCAAGACGGCCCCGGGGAGCTGTTTTTT.